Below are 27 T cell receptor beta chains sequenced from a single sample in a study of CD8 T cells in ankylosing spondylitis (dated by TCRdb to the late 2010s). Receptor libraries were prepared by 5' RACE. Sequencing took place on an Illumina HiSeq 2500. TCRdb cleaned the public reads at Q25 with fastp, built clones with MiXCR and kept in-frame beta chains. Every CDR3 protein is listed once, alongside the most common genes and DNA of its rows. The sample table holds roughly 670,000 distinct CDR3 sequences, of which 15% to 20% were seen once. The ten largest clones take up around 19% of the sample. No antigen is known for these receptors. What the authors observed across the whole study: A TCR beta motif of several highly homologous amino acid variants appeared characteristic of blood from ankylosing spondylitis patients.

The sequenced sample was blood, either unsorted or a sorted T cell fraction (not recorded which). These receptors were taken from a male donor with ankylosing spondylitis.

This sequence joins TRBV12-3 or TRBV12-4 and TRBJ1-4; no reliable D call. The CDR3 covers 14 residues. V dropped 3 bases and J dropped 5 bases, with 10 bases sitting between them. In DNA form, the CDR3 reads TGTGCCAGCAGTTTTGGCACCCTGAATGAAAAACTGTTTTTT. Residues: CASSFGTLNEKLFF.

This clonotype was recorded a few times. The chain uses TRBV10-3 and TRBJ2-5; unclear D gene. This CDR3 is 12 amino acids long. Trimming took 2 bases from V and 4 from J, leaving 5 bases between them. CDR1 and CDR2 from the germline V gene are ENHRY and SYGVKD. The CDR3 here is CAISEKGETQYF. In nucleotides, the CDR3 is TGTGCCATCAGTGAGAAGGGAGAGACCCAGTACTTC.

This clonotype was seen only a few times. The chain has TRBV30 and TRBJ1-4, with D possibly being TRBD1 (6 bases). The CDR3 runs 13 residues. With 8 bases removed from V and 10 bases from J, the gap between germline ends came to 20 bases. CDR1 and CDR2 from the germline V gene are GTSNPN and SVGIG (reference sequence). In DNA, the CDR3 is TGTGCCGGATCGCTCCGGGACAACGGAAAACTGTTTTTT. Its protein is CAGSLRDNGKLFF.

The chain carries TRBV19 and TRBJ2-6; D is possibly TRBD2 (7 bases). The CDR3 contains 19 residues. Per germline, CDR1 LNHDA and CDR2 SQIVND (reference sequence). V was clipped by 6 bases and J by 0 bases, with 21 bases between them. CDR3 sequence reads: CASSKPRGAGISGANVLTF. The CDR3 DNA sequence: TGTGCCAGTAGCAAGCCCCGGGGGGCGGGGATCTCTGGGGCCAACGTCCTGACTTTC. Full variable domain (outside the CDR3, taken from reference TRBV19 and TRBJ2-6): DGGITQSPKYLFRKEGQNVTLSCEQNLNHDAMYWYRQDPGQGLRLIYYSQIVNDFQKGDIAEGYSVSREKKESFPLTVTSAQKNPTAFYLCASSKPRGAGISGANVLTFGAGSRLTVL.

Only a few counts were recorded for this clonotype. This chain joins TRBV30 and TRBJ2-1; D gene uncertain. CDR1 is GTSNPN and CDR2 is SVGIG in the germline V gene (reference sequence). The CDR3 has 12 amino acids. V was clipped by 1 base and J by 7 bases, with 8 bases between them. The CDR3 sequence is CAWSGKENEQFF. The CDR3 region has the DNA TGTGCCTGGAGTGGAAAGGAAAATGAGCAGTTCTTC.

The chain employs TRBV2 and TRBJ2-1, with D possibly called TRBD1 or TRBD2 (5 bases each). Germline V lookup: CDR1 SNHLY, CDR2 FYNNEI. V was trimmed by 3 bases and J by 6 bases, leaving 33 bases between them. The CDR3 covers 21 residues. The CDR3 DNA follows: TGTGCCAGCAGTGAGCCACATATTAGGGGACGTTTAGAGACCGGCCCCAATGAGCAGTTCTTC. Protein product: CASSEPHIRGRLETGPNEQFF.

The DNA of the CDR3 is TGTGCCAGCAGTAACCTGGGACTGACGTCGAACACTGAAGCTTTCTTT. Translated: CASSNLGLTSNTEAFF. The J gene is TRBJ1-1, the V gene TRBV25-1; D is perhaps TRBD1 (5 bases). The germline V gene encodes CDR1 MGHDK and CDR2 SYGVNS. The V and J ends lost 5 bases and 1 base respectively, with 17 bases between them. The CDR3 has 16 amino acids.

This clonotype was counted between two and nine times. CDR3: CSVGIAGNTIYF. CDR3 bases: TGCAGCGTTGGGATAGCTGGAAACACCATATATTTT. The chain joins TRBV29-1 to TRBJ1-3; D remains ambiguous. CDR3 length equals 12 residues. V was shortened by 4 bases and J by 2 bases, with 6 bases between the two germline ends. From germline, CDR1 is SQVTM and CDR2 ANQGSEA.

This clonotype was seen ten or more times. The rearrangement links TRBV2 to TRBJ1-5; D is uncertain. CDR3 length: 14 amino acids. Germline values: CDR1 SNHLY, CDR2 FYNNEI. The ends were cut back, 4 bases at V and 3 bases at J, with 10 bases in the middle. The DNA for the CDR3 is TGTGCCAGCAGTGCCAGTTCGTACAATCAGCCCCAGCATTTT. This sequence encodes CASSASSYNQPQHF.

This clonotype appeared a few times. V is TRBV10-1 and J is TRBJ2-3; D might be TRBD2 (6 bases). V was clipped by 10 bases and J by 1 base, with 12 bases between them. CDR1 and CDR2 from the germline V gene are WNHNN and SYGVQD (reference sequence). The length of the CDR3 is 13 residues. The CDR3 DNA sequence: TGCGCCACCCAACCGGGGGGCACAGATACGCAGTATTTT. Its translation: CATQPGGTDTQYF.

As DNA, the CDR3 is TGCAGTGCAGACTTGGGGGGACGGAGAAGCTCTGGGGCCAACGTCCTGACTTTC. Its translation is CSADLGGRRSSGANVLTF. The chain uses TRBV20-1 and TRBJ2-6; maybe TRBD2 (6 bases). In germline, CDR1 is DFQATT, CDR2 SNEGSKA (reference sequence). V gave up 6 bases and J gave up 0 bases, with 21 bases separating them. The CDR3 is 18 residues long.

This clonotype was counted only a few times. CDR3 coding DNA: TGCGCCAGCAGCTCGCACAACAGACAGGGCTCCTACAATGAGCAGTTCTTC. Translated: CASSSHNRQGSYNEQFF. The chain joins TRBV5-1 to TRBJ2-1, with 7 bases lining up with TRBD1. V was pared by 3 bases and J by 0 bases, with 9 bases of the junction left unmatched. The germline CDR1 and CDR2 sequences are SGHRS and YFSETQ. The CDR3 consists of 17 residues.

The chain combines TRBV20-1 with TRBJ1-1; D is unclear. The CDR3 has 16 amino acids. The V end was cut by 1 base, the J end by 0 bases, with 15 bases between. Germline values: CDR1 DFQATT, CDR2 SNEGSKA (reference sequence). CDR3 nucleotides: TGCAGTGCTAGAGTGGGGAAAGCCCCACTGAACACTGAAGCTTTCTTT. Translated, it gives CSARVGKAPLNTEAFF.

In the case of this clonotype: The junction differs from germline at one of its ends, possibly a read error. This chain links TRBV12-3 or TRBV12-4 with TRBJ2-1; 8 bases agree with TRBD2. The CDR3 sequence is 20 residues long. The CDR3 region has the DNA TGTGCCACCAAGGGGGGGCGGGGGGCGTTGGACCGCCGCTCCTATAATGAGCAGTTCTTC. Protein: CATKGGRGALDRRSYNEQFF.

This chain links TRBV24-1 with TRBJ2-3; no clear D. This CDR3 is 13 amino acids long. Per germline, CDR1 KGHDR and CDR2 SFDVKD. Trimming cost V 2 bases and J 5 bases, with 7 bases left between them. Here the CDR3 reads CATSDSWRDTQYF. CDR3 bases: TGTGCCACCAGTGATTCATGGAGAGATACGCAGTATTTT.

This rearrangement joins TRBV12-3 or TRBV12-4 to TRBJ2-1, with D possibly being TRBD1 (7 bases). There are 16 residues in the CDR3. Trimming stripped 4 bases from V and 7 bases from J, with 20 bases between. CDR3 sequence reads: CASSSRGVEPGNEQFF. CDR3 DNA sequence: TGTGCCAGCAGTTCCAGGGGGGTGGAGCCGGGGAATGAGCAGTTCTTC.

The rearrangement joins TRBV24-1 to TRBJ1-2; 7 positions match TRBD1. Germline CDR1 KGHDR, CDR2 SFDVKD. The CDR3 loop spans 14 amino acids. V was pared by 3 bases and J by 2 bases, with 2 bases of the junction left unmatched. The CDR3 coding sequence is TGTGCCACCAGTGATGACAGGGAGAACTATGGCTACACCTTC. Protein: CATSDDRENYGYTF.

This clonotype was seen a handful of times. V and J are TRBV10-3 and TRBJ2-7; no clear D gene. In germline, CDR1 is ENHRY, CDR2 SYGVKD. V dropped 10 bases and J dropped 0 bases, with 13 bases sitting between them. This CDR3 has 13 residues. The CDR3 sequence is CATGAQSSYEQYF. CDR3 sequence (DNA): TGTGCCACCGGAGCTCAAAGCTCCTACGAGCAGTACTTC.

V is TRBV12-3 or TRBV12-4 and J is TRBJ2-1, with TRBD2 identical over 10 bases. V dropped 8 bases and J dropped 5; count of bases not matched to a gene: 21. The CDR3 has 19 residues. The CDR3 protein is CASCPRDKNFLAGDNEQFF. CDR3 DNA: TGTGCCAGCTGTCCCAGGGACAAAAATTTTCTAGCGGGAGACAATGAGCAGTTCTTC.

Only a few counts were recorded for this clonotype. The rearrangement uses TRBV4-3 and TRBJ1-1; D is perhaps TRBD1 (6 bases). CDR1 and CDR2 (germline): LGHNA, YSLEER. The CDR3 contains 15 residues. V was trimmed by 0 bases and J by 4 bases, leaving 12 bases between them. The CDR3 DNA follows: TGCGCCAGCAGCCAAGACCAGGGGCAGGGCACTGAAGCTTTCTTT. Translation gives CASSQDQGQGTEAFF.

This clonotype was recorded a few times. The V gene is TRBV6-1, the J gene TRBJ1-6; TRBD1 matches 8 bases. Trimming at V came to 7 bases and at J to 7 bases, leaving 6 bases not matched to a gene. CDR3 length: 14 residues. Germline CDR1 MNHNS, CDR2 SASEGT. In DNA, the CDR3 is TGTGCCAGCAACCGGACAGGGTGGAATTCACCCCTCCACTTT. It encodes CASNRTGWNSPLHF.

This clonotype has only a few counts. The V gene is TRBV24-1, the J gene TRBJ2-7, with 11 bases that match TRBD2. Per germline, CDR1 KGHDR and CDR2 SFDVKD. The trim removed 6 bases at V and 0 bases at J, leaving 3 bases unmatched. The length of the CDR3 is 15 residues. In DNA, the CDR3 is TGTGCCACCAGTTTTAGCGGGGGGGCCTCCTACGAGCAGTACTTC. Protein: CATSFSGGASYEQYF.

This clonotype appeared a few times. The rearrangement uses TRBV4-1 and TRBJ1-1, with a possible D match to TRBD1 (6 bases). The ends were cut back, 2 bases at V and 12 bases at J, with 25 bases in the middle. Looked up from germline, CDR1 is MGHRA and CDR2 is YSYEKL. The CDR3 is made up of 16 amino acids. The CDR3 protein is CASSQNTNRVETSSFF. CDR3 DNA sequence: TGCGCCAGCAGCCAAAACACCAACAGGGTTGAGACTTCGTCTTTCTTT.

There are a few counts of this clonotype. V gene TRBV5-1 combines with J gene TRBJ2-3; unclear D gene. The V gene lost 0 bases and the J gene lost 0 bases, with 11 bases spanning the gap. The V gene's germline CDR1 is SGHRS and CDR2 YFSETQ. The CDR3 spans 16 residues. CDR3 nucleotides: TGCGCCAGCAGCTTGGGAATATCCATTAGCACAGATACGCAGTATTTT. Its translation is CASSLGISISTDTQYF. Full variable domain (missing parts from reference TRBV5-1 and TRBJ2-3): KAGVTQTPRYLIKTRGQQVTLSCSPISGHRSVSWYQQTPGQGLQFLFEYFSETQRNKGNFPGRFSGRQFSNSRSEMNVSTLELGDSALYLCASSLGISISTDTQYFGPGTRLTVL.

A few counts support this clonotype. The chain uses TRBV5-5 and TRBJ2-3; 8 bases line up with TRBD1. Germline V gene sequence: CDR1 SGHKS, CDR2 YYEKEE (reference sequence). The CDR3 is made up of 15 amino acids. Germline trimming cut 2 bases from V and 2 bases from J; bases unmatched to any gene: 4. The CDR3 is CASSFRDRITDTQYF. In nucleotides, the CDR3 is TGTGCCAGCAGCTTTCGGGACAGGATCACAGATACGCAGTATTTT.

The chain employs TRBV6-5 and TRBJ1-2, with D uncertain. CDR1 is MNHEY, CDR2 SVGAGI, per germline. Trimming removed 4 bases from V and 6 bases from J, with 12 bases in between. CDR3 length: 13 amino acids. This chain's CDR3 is CASSFRQEDGYTF. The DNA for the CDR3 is TGTGCCAGCAGTTTTAGACAAGAAGATGGCTACACCTTC.

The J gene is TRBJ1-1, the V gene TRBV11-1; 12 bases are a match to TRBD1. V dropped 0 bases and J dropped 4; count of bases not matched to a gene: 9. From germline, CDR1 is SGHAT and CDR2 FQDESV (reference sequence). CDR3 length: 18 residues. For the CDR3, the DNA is TGTGCCAGCAGCTTAGCGTGGGGACAGGGGGCGGAGGGCACTGAAGCTTTCTTT. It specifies CASSLAWGQGAEGTEAFF.